The clone carrying this T cell receptor beta chain was seen many times. Its antigen remains unknown. The data belong to a study of blood T cells in healthy people across ages. Study-wide points: Donor CMV status was unknown, possibly confounding expanded clonotype changes. Roughly linearly, TCR beta diversity per million T cells fell as age increased.

Trimming removed 6 bases from V and 5 bases from J; junction bases left unmatched: 6. This CDR3 comprises 12 residues. The germline CDR1 and CDR2 sequences are SQVTM and ANQGSEA. Using a J-beta primer mix together with a sample-barcoded 5' primer, a second PCR was run for about 7 to 12 cycles. Tagging of each cDNA molecule was performed by a template-switch adaptor with 12 random nucleotides. Each CDR3 protein gets one entry after TCRdb re-called the 5' RACE reads with MiXCR. The sample lists roughly 1.5 million distinct CDR3 sequences; around 40% were seen once. Donation came from healthy Caucasian individuals in Russia who were aged about 6 to 95.

Sequenced input: blood. The source of this sequence is a woman aged 18-35 years in good health. The chain employs TRBV29-1 and TRBJ1-2; 7 bases are shared with TRBD1. The CDR3 nucleotides read TGCAGCGTGGAACAGGGGTTTTATGGCTACACCTTC. It specifies CSVEQGFYGYTF.